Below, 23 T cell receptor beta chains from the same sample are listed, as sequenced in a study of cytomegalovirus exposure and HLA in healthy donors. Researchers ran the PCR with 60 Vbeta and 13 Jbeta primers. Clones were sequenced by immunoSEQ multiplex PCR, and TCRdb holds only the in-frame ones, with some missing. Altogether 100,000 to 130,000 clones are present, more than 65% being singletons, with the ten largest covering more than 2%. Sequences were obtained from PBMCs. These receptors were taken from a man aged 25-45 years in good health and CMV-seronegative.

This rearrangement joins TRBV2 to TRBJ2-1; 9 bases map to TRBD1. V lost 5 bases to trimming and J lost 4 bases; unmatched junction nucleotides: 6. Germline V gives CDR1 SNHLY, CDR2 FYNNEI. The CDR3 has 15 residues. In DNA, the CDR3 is TGTGCCAGCAGTCGACAGGGGGGACAATACAATGAGCAGTTCTTC. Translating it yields CASSRQGGQYNEQFF.

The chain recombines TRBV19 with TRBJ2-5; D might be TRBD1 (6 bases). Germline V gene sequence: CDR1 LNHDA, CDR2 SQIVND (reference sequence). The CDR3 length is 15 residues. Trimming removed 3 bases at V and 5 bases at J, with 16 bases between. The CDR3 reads CASSMSWGPAETQYF. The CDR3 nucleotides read TGTGCCAGTAGTATGAGCTGGGGGCCCGCGGAGACCCAGTACTTC.

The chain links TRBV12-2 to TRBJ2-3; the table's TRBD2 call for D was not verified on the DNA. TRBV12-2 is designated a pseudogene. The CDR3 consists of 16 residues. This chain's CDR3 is CASRSGTSVSTDTQYF. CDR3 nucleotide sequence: TGTGCAAGTCGCTCAGGGACTAGCGTGAGCACAGATACGCAGTATTTT.

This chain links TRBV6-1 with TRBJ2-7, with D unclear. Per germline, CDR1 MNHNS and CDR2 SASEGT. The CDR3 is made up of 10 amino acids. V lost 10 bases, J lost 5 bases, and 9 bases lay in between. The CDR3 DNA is TGTGCCAATCCAACACACGAGCAGTACTTC. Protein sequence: CANPTHEQYF.

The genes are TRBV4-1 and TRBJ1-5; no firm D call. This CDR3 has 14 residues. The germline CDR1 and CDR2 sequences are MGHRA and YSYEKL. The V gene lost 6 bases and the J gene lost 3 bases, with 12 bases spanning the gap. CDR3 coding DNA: TGCGCCAGCAGTCTCGTTGAGTACAATCAGCCCCAGCATTTT. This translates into CASSLVEYNQPQHF.

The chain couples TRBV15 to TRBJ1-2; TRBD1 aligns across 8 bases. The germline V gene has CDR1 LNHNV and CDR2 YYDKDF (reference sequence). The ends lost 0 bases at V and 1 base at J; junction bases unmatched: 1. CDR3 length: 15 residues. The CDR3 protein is CATSRDRGLNYGYTF. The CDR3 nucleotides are TGTGCCACCAGCAGAGACAGGGGGCTTAACTATGGCTACACCTTC. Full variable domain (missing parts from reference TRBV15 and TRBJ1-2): DAMVIQNPRYQVTQFGKPVTLSCSQTLNHNVMYWYQQKSSQAPKLLFHYYDKDFNNEADTPDNFQSRRPNTSFCFLDIRSPGLGDTAMYLCATSRDRGLNYGYTFGSGTRLTVV.

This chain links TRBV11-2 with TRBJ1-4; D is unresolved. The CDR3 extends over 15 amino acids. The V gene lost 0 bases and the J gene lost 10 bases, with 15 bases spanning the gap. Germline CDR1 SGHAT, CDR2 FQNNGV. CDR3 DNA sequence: TGTGCCAGCAGCTTAGATCTTCCGCTATCGGGAAAACTGTTTTTT. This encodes CASSLDLPLSGKLFF.

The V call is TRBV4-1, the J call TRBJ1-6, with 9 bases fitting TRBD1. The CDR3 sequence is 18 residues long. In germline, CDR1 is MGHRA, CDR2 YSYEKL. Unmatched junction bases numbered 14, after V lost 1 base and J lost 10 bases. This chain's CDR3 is CASSQVSPRTGEVSPLHF. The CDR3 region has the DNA TGCGCCAGCAGCCAAGTAAGTCCTCGGACAGGGGAGGTGTCACCCCTCCACTTT.

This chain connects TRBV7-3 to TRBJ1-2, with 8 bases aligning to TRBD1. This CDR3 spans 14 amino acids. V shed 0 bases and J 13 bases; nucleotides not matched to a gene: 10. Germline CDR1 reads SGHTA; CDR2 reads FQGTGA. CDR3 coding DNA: TGTGCCAGCAGCTTAACTACCCAGGGGGCTTTAACCACCTTC. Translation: CASSLTTQGALTTF.

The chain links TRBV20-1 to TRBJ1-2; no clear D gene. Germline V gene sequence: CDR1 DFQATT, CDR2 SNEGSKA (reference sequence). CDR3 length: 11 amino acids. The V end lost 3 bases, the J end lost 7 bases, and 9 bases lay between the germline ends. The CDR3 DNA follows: TGCAGTGCTAGGGAGTTCGGTGGCTACACCTTC. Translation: CSAREFGGYTF.

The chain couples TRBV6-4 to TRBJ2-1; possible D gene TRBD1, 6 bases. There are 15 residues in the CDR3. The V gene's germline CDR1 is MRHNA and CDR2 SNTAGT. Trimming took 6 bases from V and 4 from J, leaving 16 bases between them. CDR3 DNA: TGTGCCAGCAGCATCGGGACAACAGGTTACAATGAGCAGTTCTTC. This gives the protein CASSIGTTGYNEQFF.

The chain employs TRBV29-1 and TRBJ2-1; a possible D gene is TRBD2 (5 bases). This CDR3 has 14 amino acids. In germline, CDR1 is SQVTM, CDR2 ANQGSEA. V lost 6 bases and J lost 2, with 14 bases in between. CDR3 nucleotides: TGCAGCGTCGCCCCCCGGGAAACCTACAATGAGCAGTTCTTC. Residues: CSVAPRETYNEQFF.

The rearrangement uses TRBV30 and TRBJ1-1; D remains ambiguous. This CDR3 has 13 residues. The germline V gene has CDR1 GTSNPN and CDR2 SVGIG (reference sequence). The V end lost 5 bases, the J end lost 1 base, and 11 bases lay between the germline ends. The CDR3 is CAWRVASNTEAFF. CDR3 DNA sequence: TGTGCCTGGCGAGTCGCGTCGAACACTGAAGCTTTCTTT.

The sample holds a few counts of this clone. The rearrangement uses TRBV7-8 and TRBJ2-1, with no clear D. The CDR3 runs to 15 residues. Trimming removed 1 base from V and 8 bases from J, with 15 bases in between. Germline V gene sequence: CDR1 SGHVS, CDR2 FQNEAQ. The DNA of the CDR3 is TGTGCCAGCAGCTTAGGATTGGCGGAGAGGCATGAGCAGTTCTTC. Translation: CASSLGLAERHEQFF.

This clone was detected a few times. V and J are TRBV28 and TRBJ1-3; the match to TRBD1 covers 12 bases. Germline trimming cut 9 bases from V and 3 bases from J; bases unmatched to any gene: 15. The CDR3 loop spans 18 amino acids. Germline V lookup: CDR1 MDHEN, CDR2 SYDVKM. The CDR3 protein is CASKRGGQGAFSGNTIYF. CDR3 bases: TGTGCCAGTAAACGGGGGGGACAGGGGGCTTTCAGTGGAAACACCATATATTTT.

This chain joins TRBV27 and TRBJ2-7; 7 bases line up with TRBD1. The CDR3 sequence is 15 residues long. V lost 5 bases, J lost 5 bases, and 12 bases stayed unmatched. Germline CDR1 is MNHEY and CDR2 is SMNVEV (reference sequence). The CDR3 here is CASSPRQGGDDEQYF. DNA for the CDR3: TGTGCCAGCAGTCCCCGACAGGGTGGCGACGACGAGCAGTACTTC.

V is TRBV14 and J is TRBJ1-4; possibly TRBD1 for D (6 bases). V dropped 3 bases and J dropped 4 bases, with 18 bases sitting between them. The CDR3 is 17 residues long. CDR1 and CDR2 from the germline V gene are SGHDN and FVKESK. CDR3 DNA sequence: TGTGCCAGCAGCCACCTGACAGGACGGGGGGATAATGAAAAACTGTTTTTT. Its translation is CASSHLTGRGDNEKLFF.

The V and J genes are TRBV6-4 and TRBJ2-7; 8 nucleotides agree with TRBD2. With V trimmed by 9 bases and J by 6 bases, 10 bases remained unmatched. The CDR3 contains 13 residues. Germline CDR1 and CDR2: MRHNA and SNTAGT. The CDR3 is CAREGSGISEQYF. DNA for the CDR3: TGTGCCAGGGAGGGTAGCGGGATCTCCGAGCAGTACTTC.

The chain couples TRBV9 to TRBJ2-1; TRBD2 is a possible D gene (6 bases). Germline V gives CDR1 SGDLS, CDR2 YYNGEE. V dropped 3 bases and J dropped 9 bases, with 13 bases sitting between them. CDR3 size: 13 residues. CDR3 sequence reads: CASSDGLQGEQFF. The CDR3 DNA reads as TGTGCCAGCAGCGACGGACTACAAGGTGAGCAGTTCTTC.

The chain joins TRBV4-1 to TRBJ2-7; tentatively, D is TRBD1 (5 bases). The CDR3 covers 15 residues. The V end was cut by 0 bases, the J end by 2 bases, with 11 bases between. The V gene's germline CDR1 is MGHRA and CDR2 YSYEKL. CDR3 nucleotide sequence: TGCGCCAGCAGCCAAGATCAGGGTAGAGCCTACGAGCAGTACTTC. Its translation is CASSQDQGRAYEQYF.

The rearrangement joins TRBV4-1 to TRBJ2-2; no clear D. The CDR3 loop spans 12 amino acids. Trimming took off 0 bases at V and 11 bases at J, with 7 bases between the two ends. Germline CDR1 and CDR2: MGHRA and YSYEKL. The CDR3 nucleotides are TGCGCCAGCAGCCAAGATCTAGAAGAGCTGTTTTTT. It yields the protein CASSQDLEELFF.

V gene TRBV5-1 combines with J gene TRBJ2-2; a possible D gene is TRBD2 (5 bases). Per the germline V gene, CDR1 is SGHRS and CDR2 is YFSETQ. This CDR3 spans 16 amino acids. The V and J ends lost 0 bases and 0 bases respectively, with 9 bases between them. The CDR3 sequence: CASSLVANANTGELFF. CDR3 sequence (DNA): TGCGCCAGCAGCTTGGTAGCGAATGCGAACACCGGGGAGCTGTTTTTT.

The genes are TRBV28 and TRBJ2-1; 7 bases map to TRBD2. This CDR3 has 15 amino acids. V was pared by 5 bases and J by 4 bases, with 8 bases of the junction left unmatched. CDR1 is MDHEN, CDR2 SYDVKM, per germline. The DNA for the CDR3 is TGTGCCAGCAGTACCGCTGGCGGGGGTTACAATGAGCAGTTCTTC. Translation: CASSTAGGGYNEQFF.